Sequencing of this T cell receptor (beta chain) was carried out in a study of cytomegalovirus exposure and HLA in healthy donors. Study observations and caveats: While the bulk of TCR sequences proved rare, some public TCRs turned up in many donors.

The PCR used 60 Vbeta and 13 Jbeta primers. TCRdb keeps only in-frame clones here, not all; method: immunoSEQ multiplex PCR. The sample includes 210,000 or so clones, approximately 78% of them seen just once. Concerning this clone: Its target is not known.

The CDR3 contains 15 residues. V lost 2 bases, J lost 0 bases, and 0 bases stayed unmatched. Germline V gives CDR1 MNHNS, CDR2 SASEGT. The sequenced material came from PBMCs. This clonotype originated in a boy aged 10-17 years in good health and CMV-seronegative. This chain links TRBV6-1 with TRBJ2-1; TRBD2 agrees at 8 bases. The DNA of the CDR3 is TGTGCCAGCAGTGAACTAGCGGGCTCCTACAATGAGCAGTTCTTC. This translates into CASSELAGSYNEQFF.